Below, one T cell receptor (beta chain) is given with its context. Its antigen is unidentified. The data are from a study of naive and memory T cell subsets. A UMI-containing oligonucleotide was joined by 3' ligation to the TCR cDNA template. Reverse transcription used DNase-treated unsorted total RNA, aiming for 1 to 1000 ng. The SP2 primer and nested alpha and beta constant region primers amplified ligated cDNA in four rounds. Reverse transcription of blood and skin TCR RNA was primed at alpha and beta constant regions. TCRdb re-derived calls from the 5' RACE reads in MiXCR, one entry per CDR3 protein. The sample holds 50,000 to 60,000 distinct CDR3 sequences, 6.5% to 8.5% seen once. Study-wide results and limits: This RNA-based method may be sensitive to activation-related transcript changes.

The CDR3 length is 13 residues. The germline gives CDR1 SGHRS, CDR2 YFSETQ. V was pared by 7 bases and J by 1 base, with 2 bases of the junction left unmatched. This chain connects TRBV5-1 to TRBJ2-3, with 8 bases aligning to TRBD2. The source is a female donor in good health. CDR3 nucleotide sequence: TGCGCCAGCCAAGCGGGGGGCACAGATACGCAGTATTTT. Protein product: CASQAGGTDTQYF. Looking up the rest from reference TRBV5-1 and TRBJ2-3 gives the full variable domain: KAGVTQTPRYLIKTRGQQVTLSCSPISGHRSVSWYQQTPGQGLQFLFEYFSETQRNKGNFPGRFSGRQFSNSRSEMNVSTLELGDSALYLCASQAGGTDTQYFGPGTRLTVL.